This T cell receptor beta chain is drawn from a study of cytomegalovirus exposure and HLA in healthy donors. Study-wide results and limits: Presence/absence comparisons presumed near-even sequencing depth among donors. In the analysis, some V segments, TRBV6-2 and TRBV6-3 included, were excluded as indistinguishable. In vitro data verified a few CMV-associated chains as specific for CMV antigens.

About this clone itself: Its specificity is unknown.

Donors counted as nominally healthy when sampled, yet unrecorded immune exposures were likely. The PCR was carried out with 60 Vbeta primers and 13 Jbeta primers. The data were produced by immunoSEQ multiplex PCR, yet TCRdb's version contains in-frame clones alone and is incomplete. Here the sample spans approximately 150,000 clones, about 85% being singletons. CDR1 and CDR2 from the germline V gene are SNHLY and FYNNEI. V was cut by 6 bases and J by 7 bases, with 9 bases left in between. The CDR3 consists of 12 residues. The clonotype was recovered from a man aged 25 to 40 in good health and CMV-seropositive. The J gene is TRBJ2-2, the V gene TRBV2; D gene unclear. Material: PBMCs. CDR3 amino acids: CASRASGGELFF. CDR3 sequence (DNA): TGTGCCAGCAGGGCCTCAGGCGGGGAGCTGTTTTTT.